This T cell receptor (beta chain) comes out of a study of blood T cell repertoires in COVID-19. Original data processing: Using reference gene primer amplification, nucleated cell counts were estimated. Assay used: immunoSEQ multiplex PCR; TCRdb lists only in-frame clones, some missing. V, J and clone size reflect that table, while D and trimming were determined from the DNA. The table records some 200,000 clones, about nine tenths of them present only once. Germline CDR1 is MNHEY and CDR2 is SVGAGI. The trim removed 2 bases at V and 6 bases at J, leaving 5 bases unmatched. The CDR3 sequence is 14 residues long.

The chain joins TRBV6-5 to TRBJ2-3, with TRBD2 identical over 7 bases. This receptor was obtained from a man aged 50-60 years with acute or convalescent COVID-19. The sequenced sample was peripheral blood. CDR3 residues: CASSYTGGGDTQYF. The CDR3 DNA sequence: TGTGCCAGCAGTTACACGGGAGGAGGTGATACGCAGTATTTT.